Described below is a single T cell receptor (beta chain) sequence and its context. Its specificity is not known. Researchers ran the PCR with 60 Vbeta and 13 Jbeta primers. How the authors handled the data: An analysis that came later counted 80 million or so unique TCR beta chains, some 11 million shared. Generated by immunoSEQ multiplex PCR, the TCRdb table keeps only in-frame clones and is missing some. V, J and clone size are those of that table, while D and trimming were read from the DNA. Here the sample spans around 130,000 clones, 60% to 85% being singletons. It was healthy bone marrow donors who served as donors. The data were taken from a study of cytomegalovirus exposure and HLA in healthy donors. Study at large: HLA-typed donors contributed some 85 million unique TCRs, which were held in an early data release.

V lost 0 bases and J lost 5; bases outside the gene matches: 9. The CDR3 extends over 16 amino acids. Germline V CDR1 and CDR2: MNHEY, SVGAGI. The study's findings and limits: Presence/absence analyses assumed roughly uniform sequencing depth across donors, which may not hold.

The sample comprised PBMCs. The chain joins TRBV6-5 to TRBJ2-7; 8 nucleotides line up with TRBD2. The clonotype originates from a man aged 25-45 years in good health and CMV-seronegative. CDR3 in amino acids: CASSYSYGGAGNEQYF. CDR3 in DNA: TGTGCCAGCAGTTACTCGTACGGGGGGGCGGGAAACGAGCAGTACTTC.